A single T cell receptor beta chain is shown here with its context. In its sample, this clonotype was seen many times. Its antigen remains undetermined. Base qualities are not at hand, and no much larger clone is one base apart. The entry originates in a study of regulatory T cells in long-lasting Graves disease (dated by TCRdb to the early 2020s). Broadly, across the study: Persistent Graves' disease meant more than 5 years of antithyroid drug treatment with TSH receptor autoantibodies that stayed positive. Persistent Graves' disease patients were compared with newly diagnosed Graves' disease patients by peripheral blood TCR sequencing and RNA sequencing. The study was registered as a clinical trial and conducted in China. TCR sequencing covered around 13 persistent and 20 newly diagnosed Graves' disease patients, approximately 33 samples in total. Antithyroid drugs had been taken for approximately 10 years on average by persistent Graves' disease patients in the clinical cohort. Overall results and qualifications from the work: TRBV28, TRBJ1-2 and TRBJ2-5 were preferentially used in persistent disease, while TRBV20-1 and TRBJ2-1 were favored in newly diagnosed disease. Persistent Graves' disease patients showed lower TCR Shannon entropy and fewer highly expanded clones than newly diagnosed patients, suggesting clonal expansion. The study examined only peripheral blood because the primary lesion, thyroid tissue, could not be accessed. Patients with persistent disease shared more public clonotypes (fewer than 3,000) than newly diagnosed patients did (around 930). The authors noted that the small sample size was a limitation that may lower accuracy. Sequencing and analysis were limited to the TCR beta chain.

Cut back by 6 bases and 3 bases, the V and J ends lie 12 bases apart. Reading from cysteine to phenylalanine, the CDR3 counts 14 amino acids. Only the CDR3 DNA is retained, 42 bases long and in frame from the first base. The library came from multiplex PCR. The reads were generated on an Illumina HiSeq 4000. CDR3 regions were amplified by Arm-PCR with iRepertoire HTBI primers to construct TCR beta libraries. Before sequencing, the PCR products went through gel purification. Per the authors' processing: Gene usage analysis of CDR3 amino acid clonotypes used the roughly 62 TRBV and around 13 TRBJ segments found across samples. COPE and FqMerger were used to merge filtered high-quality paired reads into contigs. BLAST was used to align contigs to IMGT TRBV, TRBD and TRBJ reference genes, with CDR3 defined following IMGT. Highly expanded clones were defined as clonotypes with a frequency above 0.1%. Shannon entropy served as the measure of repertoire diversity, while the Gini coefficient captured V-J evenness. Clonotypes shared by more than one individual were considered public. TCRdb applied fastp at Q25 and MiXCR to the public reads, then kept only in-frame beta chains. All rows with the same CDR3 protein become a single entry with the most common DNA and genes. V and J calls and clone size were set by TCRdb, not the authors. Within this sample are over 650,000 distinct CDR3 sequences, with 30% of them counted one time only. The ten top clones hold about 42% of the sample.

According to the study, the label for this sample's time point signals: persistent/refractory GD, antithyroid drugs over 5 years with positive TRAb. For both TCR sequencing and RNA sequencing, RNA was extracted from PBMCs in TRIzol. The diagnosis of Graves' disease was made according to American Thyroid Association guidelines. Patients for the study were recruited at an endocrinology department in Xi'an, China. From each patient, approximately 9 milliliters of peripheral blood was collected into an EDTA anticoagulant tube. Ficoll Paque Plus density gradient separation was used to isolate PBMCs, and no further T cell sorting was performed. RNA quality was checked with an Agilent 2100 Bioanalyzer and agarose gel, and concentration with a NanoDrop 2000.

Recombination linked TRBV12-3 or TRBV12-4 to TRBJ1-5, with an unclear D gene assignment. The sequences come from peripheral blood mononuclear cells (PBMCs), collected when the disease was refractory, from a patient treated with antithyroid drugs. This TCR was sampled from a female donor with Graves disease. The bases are TGTGCCAGCAGCCCCCTTACTACCAATCAGCCCCAGCATTTT. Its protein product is CASSPLTTNQPQHF.